This T cell receptor (beta chain) was sequenced in a study of blood T cell repertoires in COVID-19 (dated by TCRdb to about 2020). With regard to the full study: Collaborator samples came from the United States, Italy and Spain and covered acute and convalescent phases of COVID-19. The material from the prospective study consisted of cDNA or gDNA derived from T cells, B-cell-depleted T cells, or PBMCs. Deeply sampled blood TCRbeta repertoires from subjects exposed to, actively infected with, or recovered from COVID-19 were included in the dataset. A freely available public database, intended as a resource for researchers studying the immune response to SARS-CoV-2, is where the repertoires were released. The samples were drawn from two sources: the first 160 participants of the ongoing ImmuneRACE study, and 1,200 or so subjects contributed by 6 global collaborators. A de-identified subject ID, COVID-19 status, age in years and sex were almost always included in the sample metadata. HLA class I and class II types, where available, came from metadata supplied by the sample provider rather than from assay-based typing. Overall results and qualifications from the work: The quantity of clinical and demographic metadata differed by source and by participant and was supplied without curation.

The collaborating institutions used their own protocols to collect whole blood in K2EDTA tubes. For TCRbeta analysis, collaborators shipped samples as frozen whole blood, isolated PBMCs, or DNA extracted from either of those sample types. This clone was recorded a few times. Its antigen specificity is not known. Base-call qualities are not available, and no considerably larger clone is one nucleotide away. TCRbeta CDR3 regions were amplified from genomic DNA by means of the immunoSEQ Assay, a bias-controlled multiplex PCR. The authors' pipeline ran thus. Nucleated cell counts per sample were estimated from amplification of reference gene primers within the assay. Sequence reads were collapsed and filtered to measure the absolute abundance of every unique TCRbeta CDR3 rearrangement. For each sample, productive Simpson clonality was calculated as the square root of Simpson's diversity index across productive rearrangements. In its TCRdb copy, this immuneACCESS table keeps in-frame sequences only and misses some clones. Where compared with another copy, unresolved V genes explain less than half of these, and the others have no known cause. V, J and clone size reflect that table, while D and trimming were determined from the DNA. The sample table contains about 88,000 clones; only one count was recorded for 80% to 90% of them. The ten largest make up approximately 5.5% of the sample.

The sample taken for sequencing was peripheral blood. This TCR was recovered from a woman aged 80 or over with active COVID-19.

Here the CDR3 is given as CASSSNRGYNQPQHF. The bases are TGTGCCAGCAGTTCGAACCGGGGGTACAATCAGCCCCAGCATTTT. The receptor chain draws on TRBV28 and TRBJ1-5, with a tentative D gene TRBD1 over 5 matching bases. CDR1 and CDR2, per the germline V gene, are MDHEN and SYDVKM. Trimming removed 4 bases from V and 3 bases from J, leaving 13 bases between the germline ends. CDR3 length: 15 amino acids, cysteine to phenylalanine. Kept here is only the CDR3 DNA, which spans 45 bases and is read in frame from base 1.